This T cell receptor (beta chain) derives from a study of cytomegalovirus exposure and HLA in healthy donors. Study as a whole: Earlier, 100 million to 120 million unique TCR beta sequences were recovered from approximately 180 million T cells by an analysis.

This clone was recorded once. Trimming pared 1 base from V and 10 bases from J, leaving 11 bases between. This CDR3 comprises 13 residues. The V gene's germline CDR1 is SGHTA and CDR2 FQGNSA. Use of 60 Vbeta and 13 Jbeta primers characterized the PCR. This table comes from immunoSEQ multiplex PCR, and its TCRdb copy is limited to in-frame clones, with some not included. Here the sample spans around 150,000 clones, approximately 70% being singletons. The chain couples TRBV7-2 to TRBJ2-1; a weak D match, TRBD2 (5 bases). Sequences were obtained from PBMCs. The receptor was isolated from a man aged 40-49 years in good health and CMV-seropositive. The CDR3 spells CASSLGLRGEQFF. In nucleotides, the CDR3 is TGTGCCAGCAGCTTAGGACTCCGCGGGGAGCAGTTCTTC.